This T cell receptor (beta chain) was captured by sequencing in a study of T cells in Graves' hyperthyroidism and ophthalmopathy. The source material, RNA transcripts, was used to amplify TCR beta CDR3 regions. Primed by the HTBI set, a first-round RT-PCR was run on the TCR CDR3. One entry per CDR3 protein, called by TCRdb with MiXCR from the multiplex PCR reads. The sample includes 370,000 or so distinct CDR3 sequences, 15% to 19% seen only once; the top ten take about a quarter. This clonotype was observed a few times. From germline, CDR1 is MDHEN and CDR2 SYDVKM. CDR3 size: 18 residues. V dropped 2 bases and J dropped 4 bases, with 22 bases sitting between them.

The sequenced material came from blood. V usage is TRBV28 and J usage is TRBJ2-3; D is possibly TRBD1 or TRBD2 (5 bases each). The TCR comes from a woman aged 18-35 years with Graves' hyperthyroidism that later progressed to Graves' ophthalmopathy. The CDR3 loop reads CASSLRWGSGQAADTQYF. The CDR3 DNA is TGTGCCAGCAGTTTACGATGGGGGAGTGGGCAGGCCGCAGATACGCAGTATTTT.